This TCR beta chain is drawn from a study of T cell responses to AZD1222 COVID-19 vaccine (dated by TCRdb to 2020 to 2023). Notes on the research overall: TCR sequencing was performed for 230 to 250 trial participants, of whom around 200 were given two doses of AZD1222 and 26 were given two doses of MenACWY control vaccine. Trial participants were enrolled by age into 18-55, 56-69 and 70-plus year subgroups, with roughly 160, 29 and 62 TCR-sequenced participants respectively.

CDR3 length: 13 amino acids, cysteine to phenylalanine. Only CDR3 DNA remains: 39 bases, in frame from the first base. CDR1 LGHDT and CDR2 YNNKEL were looked up in the germline V gene (reference sequence). V loses 0 bases of germline sequence and J loses 14 bases, and the interval between the two ends is 14 bases. What the time point label conveys for this sample: about 28 days (+/-7) after the second vaccine dose. Taken with the paper, the label for treatment or condition translates to: meningococcal conjugate vaccine given as trial control. Vaccinee samples were obtained from the UK trials COV001 and COV002, which included a single-blind randomized controlled phase 2/3 trial of AZD1222 (ChAdOx1 nCoV-19) in healthy adults. For TCRbeta chain sequencing, PBMC samples were collected from trial participants at day 0 and at day 28 after the second dose. The investigation overall reported the following: A significant rise in spike-specific TCR breadth and depth was observed after two AZD1222 doses relative to day 0 and relative to MenACWY recipients. Participants were mostly white British, with more females than males. The authors suggested clonal diversity may have been underestimated. The 56-69-year group was small, and its depth increase did not reach significance, likely because of low power. No day 14 peak-response samples were available, so repertoires were characterized only after the peak T cell response. Vaccine-associated CD4 TCRs spanned the whole spike protein, with dominant responses in regions 160-218 and 743-854. Conclusions about previously exposed vaccinees were limited because only six AZD1222 recipients were SARS-CoV-2 seropositive at baseline. Reportedly, close to half of the unique spike-specific TCRs recognized epitopes lying outside the regions that are mutated in the B.1.351 and B.1.1.7 variants.

The CDR3 regions of human TCRbeta chains were analyzed by immunosequencing. In the original analysis: TCRs in the repertoires were matched against a reference library of SARS-CoV-2-specific TCRs that had been generated with the MIRA antigen-specificity platform. Breadth meant the fraction of unique TCRs that were SARS-CoV-2-associated, whereas depth meant the fraction of total T cells that were SARS-CoV-2-associated. Using the MIRA data, every spike-specific TCR was mapped to the spike region that the TCR reacted to and assigned to either a CD4 or a CD8 class. Log10-transformed breadth and depth values were compared by one-way ANOVA with Sidak's multiple comparisons tests. Imported from immuneACCESS, the table was reduced by TCRdb to in-frame sequences with V and J called. These copies leave out some clones; in studies compared against another copy, an unresolved V gene accounts for under half, and the cause of the remainder is not known. V and J calls plus clone size are reproduced from that table; the DNA served to infer D and trimming. The sample contains about 140,000 clones, around 90% of them found a single time. Jointly, the top ten make up roughly 7.5% of the sample.

About this clone: Its cognate antigen has yet to be identified. No per-base quality is available; no much larger clone lies one base away.

The sample in question was peripheral blood, obtained 28 days after the second dose of the MenACWY control vaccine. The V and J genes are TRBV3-1 (or the pseudogene TRBV3-2) and TRBJ2-1; the D gene is possibly TRBD2, with 6 bases matching. The receptor's source is an adult who received the MenACWY meningococcal vaccine as a control. The encoded CDR3 is CASSQDQVGGEFF. The nucleotides are TGTGCCAGCAGCCAAGATCAGGTCGGGGGAGAGTTCTTC.